These 10 T cell receptor beta chains were sequenced from one sample in a study of neurological immune-mediated disorders. Sample time point: longitudinal time-point 1 (baseline). TCRdb processed the 5' RACE reads anew with MiXCR; each CDR3 protein has one entry. The table shows about 71,000 distinct CDR3 sequences, with about 9.4% occurring only once. The specimen sequenced was PBMCs. The receptors derive from a man under 40 in good health.

In its sample, this clonotype was seen many times. The chain links TRBV28 to TRBJ2-7; the D gene is possibly TRBD2 (6 bases). V lost 4 bases and J lost 2, with 6 bases in between. The CDR3 spans 12 residues. Germline V gives CDR1 MDHEN, CDR2 SYDVKM. The CDR3 DNA sequence: TGTGCCAGCAGTTGGGGGGCCTACGAGCAGTACTTC. Its translation is CASSWGAYEQYF.

Many counts were recorded for this clonotype. The chain combines TRBV7-8 with TRBJ2-3, with 8 bases aligning to TRBD2. This CDR3 contains 16 residues. J lost 4 bases, V lost 2 bases, and 8 bases had no gene match. The germline CDR1 and CDR2 sequences are SGHVS and FQNEAQ. The CDR3: CASSLLTSGEADTQYF. The CDR3 nucleotides read TGTGCCAGCAGCTTACTAACTAGCGGAGAAGCAGATACGCAGTATTTT.

The chain combines TRBV20-1 with TRBJ2-2, with 7 bases fitting TRBD2. The CDR3 is made up of 16 amino acids. CDR1 and CDR2 from the germline V gene are DFQATT and SNEGSKA (reference sequence). Unmatched junction bases numbered 9, after V lost 1 base and J lost 4 bases. The CDR3 DNA reads TGCAGTGCTAGAGTTTTTGCGGGAGAGGCCACCGGGGAGCTGTTTTTT. Protein: CSARVFAGEATGELFF.

This clonotype has ten or more counts. The chain couples TRBV3-1 to TRBJ2-1; the match to TRBD1 covers 8 bases. This CDR3 comprises 15 residues. Germline CDR1 LGHDT, CDR2 YNNKEL (reference sequence). V was pared by 5 bases and J by 5 bases, with 8 bases of the junction left unmatched. The DNA of the CDR3 is TGTGCCAGCAGCTTCGGACAGGGATGGGACAATGAGCAGTTCTTC. Its protein is CASSFGQGWDNEQFF.

In its sample, this clonotype was seen many times. This rearrangement joins TRBV28 to TRBJ2-2; 7 bases map to TRBD1. V trimming: 4 bases; J trimming: 6 bases; junction bases outside the gene matches: 8. Germline V gene data show CDR1 as MDHEN and CDR2 as SYDVKM. The CDR3 loop spans 15 amino acids. This chain's CDR3 is CASSWGQGVAGELFF. DNA for the CDR3: TGTGCCAGCAGTTGGGGGCAGGGGGTCGCCGGGGAGCTGTTTTTT.

At least ten counts were recorded for this clonotype. This chain connects TRBV20-1 to TRBJ2-3, with no clear D. With 1 base removed from V and 2 bases from J, the gap between germline ends came to 16 bases. Germline V gives CDR1 DFQATT, CDR2 SNEGSKA (reference sequence). The CDR3 length is 16 residues. This CDR3 is CSARGPQRAPTDTQYF. Written as DNA, the CDR3 is TGCAGTGCTAGAGGCCCCCAACGGGCTCCCACAGATACGCAGTATTTT.

The table lists this clonotype with many counts. The V and J genes are TRBV3-1 and TRBJ1-3; no clear D. Trimming cost V 1 base and J 0 bases, with 10 bases left between them. Germline CDR1 and CDR2: LGHDT and YNNKEL (reference sequence). This CDR3 region has 16 residues. The CDR3 reads CASSQGRGLSGNTIYF. The DNA for the CDR3 is TGTGCCAGCAGCCAAGGACGAGGGCTCTCTGGAAACACCATATATTTT.

This clonotype was recorded many times. This sequence joins TRBV12-3 or TRBV12-4 and TRBJ2-1; D may match TRBD1 or TRBD2 (5 bases each). V was shortened by 5 bases and J by 6 bases, with 8 bases between the two germline ends. This CDR3 contains 12 residues. The CDR3 DNA reads as TGTGCCAGCAGTAGGGACCTCAATGAGCAGTTCTTC. Its protein is CASSRDLNEQFF.

This clonotype was seen many times. The J gene is TRBJ2-3, the V gene TRBV6-1; D remains unclear. Germline CDR1 and CDR2: MNHNS and SASEGT. V was cut by 9 bases and J by 3 bases, with 13 bases left in between. This CDR3 contains 13 residues. Written as DNA, the CDR3 is TGTGCCAGTTTACTGGCAGAGACAGATACGCAGTATTTT. This gives the protein CASLLAETDTQYF.

The genes are TRBV6-1 and TRBJ1-5; 7 bases are shared with TRBD1. This CDR3 comprises 15 residues. The V gene end was trimmed by 6 bases and the J gene end by 6 bases; junction bases not matched to a gene: 11. Germline V gene sequence: CDR1 MNHNS, CDR2 SASEGT. The CDR3 is CASRTSQGRGQPQHF. The CDR3 DNA reads TGTGCCAGCAGAACCTCACAGGGGAGAGGTCAGCCCCAGCATTTT.